Below, one T cell receptor (beta chain) is given with its context. Its antigen is unknown. Base-call qualities are not available, and no considerably larger clone is one nucleotide away. CDR3 length: 16 amino acids, cysteine to phenylalanine. CDR3 DNA only is kept here, 48 bases in frame from base 1. V is clipped by 0 bases and J by 11 bases, and the sequence between their germline boundaries is 22 bases long. The germline V gene gives CDR1 as SGHAT and CDR2 as FQNNGV. The cohort comprised more than 550 healthy bone marrow donors. At the time of sampling, all cohort members were nominally healthy, though unrecorded immune exposures were likely present. The donor was CMV seronegative and was included in the group of under 450 seronegative cohort members. Every donor gave a peripheral blood sample, and the peripheral blood mononuclear cells from that sample were used for TCR beta sequencing. Genomic DNA extraction from the blood cell samples was performed with the Qiagen DNeasy Blood Extraction Kit.

These data originate in a study of cytomegalovirus exposure and HLA in healthy donors listed by TCRdb under 2017. Context from the whole study: In an earlier analysis of approximately 500 of the donors, about 260 Gb of sequence data and 90 million to 130 million unique TCR beta sequences from about 179 million T cells were reported. An early release covering 550 to 650 HLA-typed donors comprised approximately 300 gigabases of sequencing data and approximately 80 million unique TCR sequences. Class I and class II HLA loci were covered by the typing at four-digit resolution. The study used immunosequencing to profile the T cell repertoires of 666 subjects and linked those repertoires to cytomegalovirus serostatus. Alongside the repertoire data, information on donor age, sex, ethnicity and CMV serostatus was compiled. To predict cytomegalovirus infection status, the study combined high-throughput TCR immunosequencing, statistical association of individual TCRs with disease status, and machine learning. Every discovery cohort repertoire had been produced on one sequencing platform. Five DR-DQ haplotypes were handled as single units for association and clustering, since linkage in the cohort was strong. A later genetic analysis took genome-wide SNP genotypes for about 65% of the 666 donors and used that subset as a discovery cohort. Typing coverage differed by locus: A, B, C, DRB1 and DQB1 were typed in roughly 620-640 donors, DQA1 in about 510, DPA1 in 600 to 610, and DPB1 in 400 to 480. Among about 400 genotyped donors of the cohort, an average of roughly 230,000 unique TCR beta nucleotide sequences was sequenced per donor, of which 15% to 20% were non-productive. Of the roughly 420 genotyped donors, 65% to 90% were placed in the genetic ancestry cluster associated with self-reported Caucasian donors. To study patterns of TCR occurrence, a later analysis re-analyzed previously published TCR beta repertoires from just over 650 donors and added high-resolution HLA genotyping. The later analysis used no new phenotypic data to find candidate immune exposures, relying instead on TCR beta sequences and their occurrence across donors. The study aimed to test whether signatures of past pathogen exposure could be identified by cataloging public T cell receptors. Along with the approximately 650-subject first cohort, a separate validation cohort of over a hundred different subjects was used. An earlier analysis of 587 of the donors used high-throughput TCR beta sequencing to judge whether each TCR beta V gene segment behaved as functional or pseudogenic. Broader findings and caveats from the paper: Because counts were too low, roughly 18 rarely observed V segments, including chromosome 9 orphons, were left out of the earlier analysis of 587 of the donors. Immune exposure information for the cohort was limited to CMV serostatus. A further reported finding was that TCR beta sequences accurately predicted the HLA-A and HLA-B alleles for most subjects in the first cohort. Strong co-occurrence of HLA alleles, especially DR and DQ, made assigning TCR associations to individual alleles difficult. In a later analysis, most CMV-associated TCR beta chains were found to appear HLA-restricted, with HLA associations seemingly driven largely by CMV exposure. Roughly uniform sequencing depth across donors was assumed in presence/absence analyses, although this assumption may not hold. In a later analysis, around 15,000 TCR beta sequences were associated with specific HLA alleles at a false discovery rate of 0.05. In a later genetic analysis, fewer N-insertions in productive TCRs were reported among donors in an Asian-associated ancestry cluster than the roughly 700-donor mean. Broadly in line with IMGT annotations, most TCR beta V segments showed up in productive rearrangements about 87% or about 30% of the time in an earlier analysis of a few hundred of the donors. Most TCR sequences were seen in very few donors, while some public TCRs were found in many individuals. Compared with equally common non-associated chains, HLA-associated TCR beta chains in a later analysis were more clonally expanded and had lower generation probabilities. In vitro tests confirmed that a few of the cytomegalovirus-associated TCR beta chains recognize cytomegalovirus antigens. Because HLA typing was missing for some donors at each locus, association tests included only the typed subset. Some IMGT-functional V segments, including TRBV6-2 and TRBV6-3, could not be distinguished by the 87-base-pair reads and were therefore excluded. V-gene and J-gene trimming of TCR beta chains was associated with a missense DCLRE1C variant in a later genetic analysis, and the association was replicated in an independent cohort. A total of roughly 160 TCR beta chains were listed by the study as associated with cytomegalovirus. Only TCR beta chains were sequenced in this cohort, and the absence of alpha or paired-chain data limited detectable features. Cytomegalovirus status was reported to be diagnosed by the classifier with high specificity and sensitivity in both the original and validation cohorts. In a later analysis, several top co-occurrence clusters were reported to appear linked to parvovirus B19, influenza, CMV and Epstein-Barr virus. Linkage disequilibrium might explain the correlated functional status among segregating V segments, but an unknown experimental factor could not be excluded. It was suggested by the authors that the approach could potentially be generalized to other disease states and immunological phenotypes. A cluster of highly shared sequence variants was judged likely to be a technical artifact of the sequencing pipeline. In a later analysis, TCR association rates were found to vary across HLA loci, with the most associated TCRs seen for DRB1 alleles and the fewest for HLA-C alleles.

The library came from the immunoSEQ multiplex PCR assay. For the multiplex PCR, a mixture combining 60 forward primers for TCR Vbeta segments and 13 reverse primers for TCR Jbeta segments was used. The CDR3 region of rearranged TCR beta genes was amplified from genomic DNA by a multiplex PCR assay. The amplified TCR beta libraries were sequenced on the Illumina HiSeq System as 87-base-pair reads. From the authors' description of their analysis: In a later analysis, around 80 million unique TCR beta chains were counted across the approximately 640 repertoires, and roughly 9.9 million of these chains were shared by at least two donors. Raw reads were error-corrected and collapsed into unique sequences by a nearest-neighbor algorithm in which closely related sequences were merged to remove PCR and sequencing errors. V, D and J gene segments were assigned by aligning CDR3 sequences to IMGT reference sequences. For a sequence to be retained, at least a six-nucleotide match to both a V gene segment and a J gene segment was required. Rearrangements were classified as productive when the CDR3 lacked stop codons and remained in frame with V and J, and all other rearrangements were classified as non-productive. CDR3 was defined by IMGT convention, running from the second conserved V-encoded cysteine to the conserved J-encoded phenylalanine. Sequences without an unambiguous match to a single V gene segment were excluded from the earlier analysis of 500 to 700 of the donors. An earlier analysis of 587 of the donors classified V segments as functional when productive rearrangements were above 56.7% and as segregating when the standard deviation between donors was above 5%. To diagnose cytomegalovirus status from the catalog of TCR beta chain sequences, a statistical classification framework was built. V and J gene assignment, in a later analysis, came from comparing TCR nucleotide sequences with IMGT/GENE-DB human TR gene sequences. In a later analysis, CDR3 sequences and most-parsimonious VDJ recombination scenarios were assigned using the TCRdist pipeline. In a later analysis, each TCR beta chain was defined by its CDR3 amino acid sequence together with its V-gene family, and reads without a unique V-gene family were excluded. To address suspected cross-contamination and a sequencing artifact, a later analysis removed 592 highly shared, low-generation-probability nucleotide sequences. A later analysis calculated a clonal expansion index for each public chain from normalized within-repertoire ranks of inferred template counts. In a later analysis, generation probabilities were computed with a VDJ recombination model fitted to out-of-frame rearrangements, and the resulting probabilities were checked against IGoR. A later analysis scored TCR-TCR, TCR-HLA and TCR-CMV co-occurrence with hypergeometric tests, applying a repertoire-size bias correction to TCR pairs. False discovery rates were estimated in a later analysis by permuting HLA or CMV assignments 20 times. In a later analysis, co-occurring TCRs were grouped using DBSCAN, with TCRdist sequence similarity added in when clustering inside HLA-allele-positive subsets. For co-occurrence clustering, repertoires with fewer than 30,000 or more than 120,000 public chains were excluded, along with about five repertoires with anomalous nucleotide sharing. Held by TCRdb, this immuneACCESS table contains in-frame sequences only and omits some clones. Under half of the omission traces to an unresolved V gene where checked; the cause of the rest is unknown. That table supplies the V and J calls and clone size; D and trimming were determined from the DNA. For this sample the table gives about 160,000 clones, of which over 70% were detected only once. The ten largest clones capture over 1.5% of the sample.

Source material: PBMCs. The chain joins TRBV11-2 to TRBJ1-1; the D gene is perhaps TRBD1, on 6 matching bases. The TCR originated in a woman in her late teens or twenties in good health and CMV-seronegative. The nucleotides read TGTGCCAGCAGCTTAGACGGACAGATCGTCAAGTGGGAGGCTTTCTTT. Its product reads: CASSLDGQIVKWEAFF.